The following is a T cell receptor (beta chain) sequence with its context. Original processing methods: Reference gene primer amplification gave estimated nucleated cell counts. The protocol was immunoSEQ multiplex PCR, while the TCRdb copy is restricted to in-frame clones and leaves out a portion. V, J and clone size are those of that table, while D and trimming were read from the DNA. The sample has around 110,000 clones; around 80% are singletons. V gave up 4 bases and J gave up 4 bases; unmatched junction bases: 7. Germline CDR1 reads SEHNR; CDR2 reads FQNEAQ (reference sequence). CDR3 length equals 14 residues. The data originate from a study of blood T cell repertoires in COVID-19. The wider study: Samples taken during acute and convalescent COVID-19 were collected in the United States, Italy and Spain. PBMCs, B-cell-depleted T cells, or T cells provided the cDNA or gDNA that made up the material.

This chain links TRBV7-9 with TRBJ2-7; the match to TRBD1 covers 7 bases. The TCR originated in a man aged 55 to 70 with active or convalescent COVID-19. Sequenced input: peripheral blood. The CDR3 coding sequence is TGTGCCAGCAGCTCAAGACAGGGACCGTACGAGCAGTACTTC. Translation gives CASSSRQGPYEQYF.